A selection of T cell receptor beta chains follows, all from one sample in a study of radiotherapy plus CTLA-4 blockade in lung cancer. TCRdb's table, derived via immunoSEQ multiplex PCR, lists solely in-frame clones and lacks some. The table records about 110,000 clones, over 65% of them present only once. Sequencing used peripheral blood, obtained from a patient treated with radiotherapy plus ipilimumab. Every receptor here comes from a human donor with non-small cell lung cancer that progressed on radiotherapy plus ipilimumab. Some clones in this sample may be carry-over from other donors' samples. Each CDR3 is given with its conserved first and last residue. Fields, in order: CDR3 length, clone size, D gene, V gene, J gene, CDR3 DNA, CDR3 protein. The D gene is left open where the match is weak. A row's size may be missing; if present it is once, few, many or a size class.

len: 14; abundance: -; d_gene: TRBD1; v_gene: TRBV7-2; j_gene: TRBJ2-7; CDR3nt: TGTGCCAGCAGCTTAGTGGGACAGTTAGGAGAGCAGTACTTC; CDR3aa: CASSLVGQLGEQYF
len: 14; abundance: -; d_gene: -; v_gene: TRBV27; j_gene: TRBJ1-5; CDR3nt: TGTGCCAGCAGTTTGAGAGGGGGCAATCAGCCCCAGCATTTT; CDR3aa: CASSLRGGNQPQHF
len: 14; abundance: -; d_gene: -; v_gene: TRBV6-6; j_gene: TRBJ1-1; CDR3nt: TGTGCCAGCAGTTTAGCAGTTGCGGGCACTGAAGCTTTCTTT; CDR3aa: CASSLAVAGTEAFF
len: 15; abundance: few; d_gene: -; v_gene: TRBV7-2; j_gene: TRBJ1-6; CDR3nt: TGTGCCAGCAGCTTAGGGGGGGCGGTTAATTCACCCCTCCACTTT; CDR3aa: CASSLGGAVNSPLHF
len: 14; abundance: -; d_gene: -; v_gene: TRBV30; j_gene: TRBJ1-5; CDR3nt: TGTGCCTGGTCCTCAGAGGGGCGCAATCAGCCCCAGCATTTT; CDR3aa: CAWSSEGRNQPQHF
len: 16; abundance: -; d_gene: TRBD1; v_gene: TRBV7-3; j_gene: TRBJ2-2; CDR3nt: TGTGCCAGCAGCCCCCAGGGGGCGATGAACACCGGGGAGCTGTTTTTT; CDR3aa: CASSPQGAMNTGELFF
len: 13; abundance: -; d_gene: -; v_gene: TRBV5-1; j_gene: TRBJ2-2; CDR3nt: TGCGCCAGCAGTTCTGACCCTTCTGGGGAGCTGTTTTTT; CDR3aa: CASSSDPSGELFF
len: 14; abundance: -; d_gene: -; v_gene: TRBV5-5; j_gene: TRBJ1-2; CDR3nt: TGTGCCAGCAGCTGGACCGGTGAGGGCTATGGCTACACCTTC; CDR3aa: CASSWTGEGYGYTF
len: 16; abundance: -; d_gene: -; v_gene: TRBV6-5; j_gene: TRBJ2-2; CDR3nt: TGTGCCAGCAGTTACTCGTGGTCTGACAGCACCGGGGAGCTGTTTTTT; CDR3aa: CASSYSWSDSTGELFF
len: 14; abundance: once; d_gene: TRBD1; v_gene: TRBV7-2; j_gene: TRBJ2-5; CDR3nt: TGTGCCAGCAGCTTGGCAGGGGGCCAAGAGACCCAGTACTTC; CDR3aa: CASSLAGGQETQYF
len: 18; abundance: -; d_gene: -; v_gene: TRBV19; j_gene: TRBJ1-5; CDR3nt: TGTGCCAGTAGTATGTTTTCTGGAGGATTTGGACCCGATCAGCCCCAGCATTTT; CDR3aa: CASSMFSGGFGPDQPQHF
len: 14; abundance: -; d_gene: -; v_gene: TRBV7-9; j_gene: TRBJ1-1; CDR3nt: TGTGCCAGCAGCTTAGCGGCAGCAAACACTGAAGCTTTCTTT; CDR3aa: CASSLAAANTEAFF
len: 12; abundance: few; d_gene: -; v_gene: TRBV27; j_gene: TRBJ2-1; CDR3nt: TGTGCCAGCAGTCCCCCGGGGGATGAGCAGTTCTTC; CDR3aa: CASSPPGDEQFF
len: 15; abundance: -; d_gene: TRBD1; v_gene: TRBV7-9; j_gene: TRBJ1-4; CDR3nt: TGTGCCAGCAGCCCTCAGGGGGCAACTAATGAAAAACTGTTTTTT; CDR3aa: CASSPQGATNEKLFF
len: 18; abundance: -; d_gene: -; v_gene: TRBV4-1; j_gene: TRBJ2-7; CDR3nt: TGCGCCAGCAGCCCCAAACAGCCAACCGGACAGATCTCCTACGAGCAGTACTTC; CDR3aa: CASSPKQPTGQISYEQYF
len: 17; abundance: -; d_gene: -; v_gene: TRBV5-6; j_gene: TRBJ2-7; CDR3nt: TGTGCCAGCAGCCATACCGGGACCCATTACAGCTCCTACGAGCAGTACTTC; CDR3aa: CASSHTGTHYSSYEQYF
len: 15; abundance: -; d_gene: -; v_gene: TRBV5-1; j_gene: TRBJ2-5; CDR3nt: TGCGCCAGCAGCTTGCAGTATACAGGTCAAGAGACCCAGTACTTC; CDR3aa: CASSLQYTGQETQYF
len: 16; abundance: -; d_gene: TRBD1; v_gene: TRBV19; j_gene: TRBJ2-7; CDR3nt: TGTGCCAGTACCCCATCTGGGACAGGGGGAATCTACGAGCAGTACTTC; CDR3aa: CASTPSGTGGIYEQYF
len: 14; abundance: -; d_gene: -; v_gene: TRBV5-4; j_gene: TRBJ2-5; CDR3nt: TGTGCCAGCAGCTTAATGGGGGCGGGGGAGACCCAGTACTTC; CDR3aa: CASSLMGAGETQYF
len: 14; abundance: -; d_gene: -; v_gene: TRBV5-1; j_gene: TRBJ2-3; CDR3nt: TGCGCCAGCAGCTTTATAGGGGGGGCGGATACGCAGTATTTT; CDR3aa: CASSFIGGADTQYF
len: 13; abundance: -; d_gene: TRBD2; v_gene: TRBV27; j_gene: TRBJ2-1; CDR3nt: TGTGCCAGCAGTTTAGGGGGGGGAGATGAGCAGTTCTTC; CDR3aa: CASSLGGGDEQFF
len: 13; abundance: once; d_gene: TRBD1; v_gene: TRBV6-6; j_gene: TRBJ1-1; CDR3nt: TGTGCCAGCAGGTCCAGGGGGCCCACTGAAGCTTTCTTT; CDR3aa: CASRSRGPTEAFF
len: 19; abundance: -; d_gene: TRBD2; v_gene: TRBV5-6; j_gene: TRBJ2-3; CDR3nt: TGTGCCAGCAGCTTGGAACTAGCGGGGGGCTTCTTTAGCACAGATACGCAGTATTTT; CDR3aa: CASSLELAGGFFSTDTQYF
len: 13; abundance: once; d_gene: -; v_gene: TRBV19; j_gene: TRBJ2-3; CDR3nt: TGTGCCAGTAGCGTGGCTAACACAGATACGCAGTATTTT; CDR3aa: CASSVANTDTQYF
len: 15; abundance: -; d_gene: -; v_gene: TRBV7-9; j_gene: TRBJ1-2; CDR3nt: TGTGCCAGCAGCTTAGACGGTTTTGGGGTTCGGGGCTACACCTTC; CDR3aa: CASSLDGFGVRGYTF
len: 12; abundance: -; d_gene: -; v_gene: TRBV11-1; j_gene: TRBJ1-2; CDR3nt: TGTGCCAGCAGCTTAGCTAACGATGGCTACACCTTC; CDR3aa: CASSLANDGYTF
len: 12; abundance: -; d_gene: -; v_gene: TRBV25-1; j_gene: TRBJ1-1; CDR3nt: TGTGCCAGCAGTGAACCCGTGGGGGAAGCTTTCTTT; CDR3aa: CASSEPVGEAFF
len: 15; abundance: -; d_gene: -; v_gene: TRBV5-5; j_gene: TRBJ1-1; CDR3nt: TGTGCCAGCAGCCCGGGACACGCCGAGGGTACTGAAGCTTTCTTT; CDR3aa: CASSPGHAEGTEAFF
len: 15; abundance: -; d_gene: TRBD1; v_gene: TRBV7-2; j_gene: TRBJ2-7; CDR3nt: TGTGCCAGCAGCTTACCGGACAGGACCTCCTACGAGCAGTACTTC; CDR3aa: CASSLPDRTSYEQYF
len: 14; abundance: -; d_gene: -; v_gene: TRBV6-1; j_gene: TRBJ1-3; CDR3nt: TGTGCCAGCAGTGAGGCCTTTCTGGTATACACCATATATTTT; CDR3aa: CASSEAFLVYTIYF